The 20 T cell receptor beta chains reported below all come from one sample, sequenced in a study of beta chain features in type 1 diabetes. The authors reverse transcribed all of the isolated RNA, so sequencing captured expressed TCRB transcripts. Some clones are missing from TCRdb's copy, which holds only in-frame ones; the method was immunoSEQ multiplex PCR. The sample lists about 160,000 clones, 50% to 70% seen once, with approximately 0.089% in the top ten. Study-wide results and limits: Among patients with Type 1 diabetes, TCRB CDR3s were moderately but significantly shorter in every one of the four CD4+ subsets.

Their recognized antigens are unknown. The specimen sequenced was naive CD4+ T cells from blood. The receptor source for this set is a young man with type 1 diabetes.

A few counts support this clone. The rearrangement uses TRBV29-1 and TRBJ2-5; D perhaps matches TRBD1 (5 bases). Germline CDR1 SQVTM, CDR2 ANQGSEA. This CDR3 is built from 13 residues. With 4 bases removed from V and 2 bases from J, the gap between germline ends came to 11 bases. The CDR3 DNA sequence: TGCAGCGTTGTTAAACAGGCTCAAGAGACCCAGTACTTC. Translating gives CSVVKQAQETQYF.

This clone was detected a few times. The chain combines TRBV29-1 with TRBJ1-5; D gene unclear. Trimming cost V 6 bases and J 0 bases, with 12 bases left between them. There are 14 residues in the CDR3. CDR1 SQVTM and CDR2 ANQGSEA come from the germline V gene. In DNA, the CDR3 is TGCAGCGTGCTGGATGCGAATAGCAATCAGCCCCAGCATTTT. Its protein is CSVLDANSNQPQHF.

The CDR3 coding sequence is TGTGCCAGCAGTTACGACGACTGGAACACTGAAGCTTTCTTT. Amino acids: CASSYDDWNTEAFF. The gene calls are TRBV6-6 and TRBJ1-1; no definite D call. The CDR3 sequence is 14 residues long. Trimming took 2 bases from V and 1 from J, leaving 8 bases between them. The V gene's germline CDR1 is MNHNY and CDR2 SVGAGI (reference sequence).

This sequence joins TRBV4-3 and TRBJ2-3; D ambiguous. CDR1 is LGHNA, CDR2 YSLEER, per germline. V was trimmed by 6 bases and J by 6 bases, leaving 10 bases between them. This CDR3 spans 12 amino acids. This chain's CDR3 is CASSYSSDTQYF. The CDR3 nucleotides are TGCGCCAGCAGTTACTCTTCCGATACGCAGTATTTT.

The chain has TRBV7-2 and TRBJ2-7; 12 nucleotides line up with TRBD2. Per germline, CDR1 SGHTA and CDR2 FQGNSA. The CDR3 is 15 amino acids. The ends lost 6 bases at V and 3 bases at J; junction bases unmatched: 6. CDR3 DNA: TGTGCCAGCAGACCCCGACTAGCGGGGGTCTACGAGCAGTACTTC. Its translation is CASRPRLAGVYEQYF.

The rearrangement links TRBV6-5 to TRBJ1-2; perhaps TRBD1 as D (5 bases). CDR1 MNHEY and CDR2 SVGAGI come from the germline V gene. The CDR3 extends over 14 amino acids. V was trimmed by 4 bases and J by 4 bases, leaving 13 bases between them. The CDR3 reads CASSLASQGYGYTF. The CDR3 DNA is TGTGCCAGCAGTTTAGCGAGTCAGGGCTATGGCTACACCTTC.

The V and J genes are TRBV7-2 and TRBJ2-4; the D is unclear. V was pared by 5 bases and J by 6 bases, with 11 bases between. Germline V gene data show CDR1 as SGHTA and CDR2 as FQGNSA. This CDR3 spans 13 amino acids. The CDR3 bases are TGTGCCAGCAGCGCTATAGGCGGAAACATTCAGTACTTC. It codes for CASSAIGGNIQYF.

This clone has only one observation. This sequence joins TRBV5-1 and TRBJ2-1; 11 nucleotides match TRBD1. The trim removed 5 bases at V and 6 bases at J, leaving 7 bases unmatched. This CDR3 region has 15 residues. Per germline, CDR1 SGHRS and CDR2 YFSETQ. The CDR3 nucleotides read TGCGCCAGCAGTCGGAGGACAGGGGGCCTCAATGAGCAGTTCTTC. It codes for CASSRRTGGLNEQFF.

The DNA for the CDR3 is TGTGCCAGCAGTTCCACCGGGACAGGTGATTCACCCCTCCACTTT. Its protein is CASSSTGTGDSPLHF. The chain recombines TRBV6-5 with TRBJ1-6; 8 positions match TRBD1. From germline, CDR1 is MNHEY and CDR2 SVGAGI. The CDR3 has 15 residues. V shed 4 bases, J shed 8 bases, and the junction held 7 bases outside the gene matches.

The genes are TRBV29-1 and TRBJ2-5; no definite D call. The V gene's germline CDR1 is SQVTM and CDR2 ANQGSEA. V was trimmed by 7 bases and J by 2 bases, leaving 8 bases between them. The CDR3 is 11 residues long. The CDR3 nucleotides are TGCAGCGGGGTTCGGCAAGAGACCCAGTACTTC. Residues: CSGVRQETQYF. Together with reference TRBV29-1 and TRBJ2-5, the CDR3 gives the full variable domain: SAVISQKPSRDICQRGTSLTIQCQVDSQVTMMFWYRQQPGQSLTLIATANQGSEATYESGFVIDKFPISRPNLTFSTLTVSNMSPEDSSIYLCSGVRQETQYFGPGTRLLVL.

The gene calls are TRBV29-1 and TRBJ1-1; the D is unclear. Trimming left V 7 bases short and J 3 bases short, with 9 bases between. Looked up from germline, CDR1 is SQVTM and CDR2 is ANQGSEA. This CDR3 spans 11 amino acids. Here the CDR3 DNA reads TGCAGCGCCTGGGCCTACACTGAAGCTTTCTTT. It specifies CSAWAYTEAFF.

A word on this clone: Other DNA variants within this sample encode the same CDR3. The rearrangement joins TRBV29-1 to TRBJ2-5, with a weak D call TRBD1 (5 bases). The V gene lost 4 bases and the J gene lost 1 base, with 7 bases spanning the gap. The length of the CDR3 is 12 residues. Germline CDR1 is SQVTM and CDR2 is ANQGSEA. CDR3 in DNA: TGCAGCGTTGGAGACAGCCAAGAGACCCAGTACTTC. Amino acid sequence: CSVGDSQETQYF.

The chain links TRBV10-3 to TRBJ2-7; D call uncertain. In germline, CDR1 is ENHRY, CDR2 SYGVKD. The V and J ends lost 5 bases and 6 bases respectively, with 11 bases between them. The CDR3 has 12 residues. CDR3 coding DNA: TGTGCCATCAGTCCGGAAAACTTCGAGCAGTACTTC. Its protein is CAISPENFEQYF.

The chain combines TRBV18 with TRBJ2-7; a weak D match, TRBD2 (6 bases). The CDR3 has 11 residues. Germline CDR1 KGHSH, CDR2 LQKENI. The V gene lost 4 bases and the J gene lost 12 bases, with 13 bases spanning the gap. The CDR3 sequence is CASSLDYHRYF. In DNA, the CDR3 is TGTGCCAGCTCACTGGACTACCATCGGTACTTC. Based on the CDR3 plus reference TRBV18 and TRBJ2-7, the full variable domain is NAGVMQNPRHLVRRRGQEARLRCSPMKGHSHVYWYRQLPEEGLKFMVYLQKENIIDESGMPKERFSAEFPKEGPSILRIQQVVRGDSAAYFCASSLDYHRYFGPGTRLTVT.

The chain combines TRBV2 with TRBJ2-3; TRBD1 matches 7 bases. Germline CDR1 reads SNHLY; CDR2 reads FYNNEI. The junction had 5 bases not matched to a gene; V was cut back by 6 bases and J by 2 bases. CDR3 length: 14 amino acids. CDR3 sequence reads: CASRRQGATDTQYF. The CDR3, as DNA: TGTGCCAGCAGGAGACAGGGTGCCACAGATACGCAGTATTTT.

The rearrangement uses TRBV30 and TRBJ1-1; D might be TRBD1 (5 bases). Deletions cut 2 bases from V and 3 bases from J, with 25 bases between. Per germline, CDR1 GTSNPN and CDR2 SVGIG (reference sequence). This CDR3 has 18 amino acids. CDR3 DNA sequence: TGTGCCTGGAGTTCATCTCGGGACTTAAATTCTGTTTACACTGAAGCTTTCTTT. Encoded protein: CAWSSSRDLNSVYTEAFF.

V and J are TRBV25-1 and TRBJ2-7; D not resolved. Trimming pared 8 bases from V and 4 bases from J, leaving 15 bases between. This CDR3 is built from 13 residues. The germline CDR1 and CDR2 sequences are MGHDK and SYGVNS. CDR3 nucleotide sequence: TGTGCCAGCTCACCCTGGGGTAGGTACGAGCAGTACTTC. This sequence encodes CASSPWGRYEQYF.

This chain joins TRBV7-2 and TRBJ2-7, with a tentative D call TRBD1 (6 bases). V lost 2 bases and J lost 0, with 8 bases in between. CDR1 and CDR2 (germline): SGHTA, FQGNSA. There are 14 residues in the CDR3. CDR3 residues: CASSLWTDSYEQYF. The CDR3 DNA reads TGTGCCAGCAGCTTATGGACAGACTCCTACGAGCAGTACTTC.

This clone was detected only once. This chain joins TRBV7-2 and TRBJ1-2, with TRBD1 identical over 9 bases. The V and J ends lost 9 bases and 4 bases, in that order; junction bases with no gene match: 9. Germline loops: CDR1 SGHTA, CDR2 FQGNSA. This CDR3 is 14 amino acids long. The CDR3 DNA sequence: TGTGCCAGTGCATGGACAGGGGTCGCCTATGGCTACACCTTC. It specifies CASAWTGVAYGYTF.

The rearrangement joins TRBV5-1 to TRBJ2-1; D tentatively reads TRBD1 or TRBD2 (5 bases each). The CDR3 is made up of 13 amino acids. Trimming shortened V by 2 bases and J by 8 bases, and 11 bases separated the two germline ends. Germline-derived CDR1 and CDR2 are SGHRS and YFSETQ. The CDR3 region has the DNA TGCGCCAGCAGCTTACCTAGGGGAGATGAGCAGTTCTTC. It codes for CASSLPRGDEQFF. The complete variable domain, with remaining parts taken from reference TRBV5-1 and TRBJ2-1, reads KAGVTQTPRYLIKTRGQQVTLSCSPISGHRSVSWYQQTPGQGLQFLFEYFSETQRNKGNFPGRFSGRQFSNSRSEMNVSTLELGDSALYLCASSLPRGDEQFFGPGTRLTVL.